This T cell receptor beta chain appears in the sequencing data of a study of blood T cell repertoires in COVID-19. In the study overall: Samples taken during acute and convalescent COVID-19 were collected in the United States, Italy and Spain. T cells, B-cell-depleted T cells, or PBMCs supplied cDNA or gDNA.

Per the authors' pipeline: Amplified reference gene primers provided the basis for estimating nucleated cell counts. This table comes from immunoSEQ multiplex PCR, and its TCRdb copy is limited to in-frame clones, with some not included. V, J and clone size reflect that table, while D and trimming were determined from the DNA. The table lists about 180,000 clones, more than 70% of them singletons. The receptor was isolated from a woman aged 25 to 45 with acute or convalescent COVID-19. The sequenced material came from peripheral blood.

The CDR3 sequence: CASEGRGYEQYF. CDR3 DNA: TGTGCCAGCGAAGGGAGGGGTTACGAGCAGTACTTC. The chain carries TRBV7-9 and TRBJ2-7; 7 nucleotides agree with TRBD2. V was pared by 8 bases and J by 4 bases, with 5 bases of the junction left unmatched. Germline values: CDR1 SEHNR, CDR2 FQNEAQ (reference sequence). The CDR3 is made up of 12 amino acids.